This TCR beta chain was recovered during a study of cytomegalovirus exposure and HLA in healthy donors. Primers included in the PCR were 60 Vbeta and 13 Jbeta primers. Data came from immunoSEQ multiplex PCR; TCRdb stores just in-frame clones and leaves some out. The sample shows some 150,000 clones, over 60% of them seen only once. General study results and limits: Presence/absence comparisons presumed near-even sequencing depth among donors. A later analysis revealed that TCR association rates differed between HLA loci, peaking at DRB1 and bottoming out at HLA-C. An analysis was carried out later, and it reportedly showed fewer N-insertions in an Asian-associated ancestry cluster than the 666-donor mean.

A note on this clone: Its antigen remains unknown.

The V segment lost 0 bases and the J segment 3 bases; nucleotides outside the gene matches: 9. The germline gives CDR1 MGHRA, CDR2 YSYEKL. CDR3 length: 19 amino acids. Sequencing was done on a sample of PBMCs. The V gene is TRBV4-1, the J gene TRBJ2-6; TRBD2 matches at 9 bases. This clonotype originated in a female donor in good health and CMV-seronegative. The DNA for the CDR3 is TGCGCCAGCAGCCAAGATCGGATAGCGGGGGAGTTTGGGGCCAACGTCCTGACTTTC. This codes for CASSQDRIAGEFGANVLTF.